The 30 T cell receptor beta chains presented below share a single source sample, sequenced in a study of T cells in Graves' hyperthyroidism and ophthalmopathy (dated by TCRdb to between 2018 and 2021). Library construction relied on multiplex PCR. Sequencing was carried out with an Illumina HiSeq 2000. The TCR beta CDR3 regions were amplified from RNA transcripts. The TCR CDR3 was subjected to a first round of RT-PCR using the HTBI primer set and the Qiagen OneStep RT-PCR kit. The public reads were reanalyzed by TCRdb: fastp trimming at Q25, MiXCR alignment, in-frame beta chains only. Rows are combined by CDR3 protein, so each entry shows the most common genes and DNA. The sample yields 500,000 to 650,000 distinct CDR3 sequences; 15% to 20% were counted once. About 45% of the sample lies in the top ten. The specimen sequenced was blood. The receptor source for this set is a man in his forties with Graves' ophthalmopathy.

The rearrangement uses TRBV6-2 or TRBV6-3 and TRBJ2-7; TRBD2 aligns across 11 bases. The V gene end was trimmed by 2 bases and the J gene end by 3 bases; junction bases not matched to a gene: 3. Germline CDR1 reads MNHEY; CDR2 reads SVGEGT. The length of the CDR3 is 15 residues. The CDR3 DNA sequence: TGTGCCAGCAGTTACCCTAGCGGGAGGAACTACGAGCAGTACTTC. Translating it yields CASSYPSGRNYEQYF.

The rearrangement uses TRBV19 and TRBJ2-3; D is ambiguous. In germline, CDR1 is LNHDA, CDR2 SQIVND (reference sequence). The CDR3 covers 16 residues. Trimming took off 3 bases at V and 2 bases at J, with 15 bases between the two ends. The CDR3 region has the DNA TGTGCCAGTAGTATTTTCGGCGGCAGAGCCACAGATACGCAGTATTTT. This encodes CASSIFGGRATDTQYF.

CDR3 bases: TGCAGCGTTCGTGGTAGGGGAAGTAATGAAAAACTGTTTTTT. Its translation: CSVRGRGSNEKLFF. This chain uses TRBV29-1 with TRBJ1-4, with D possibly being TRBD1 (5 bases). CDR3 size: 14 residues. Germline loops: CDR1 SQVTM, CDR2 ANQGSEA. V lost 5 bases and J 4 bases, leaving 14 bases between the germline ends. Looking up the rest from reference TRBV29-1 and TRBJ1-4 gives the full variable domain: SAVISQKPSRDICQRGTSLTIQCQVDSQVTMMFWYRQQPGQSLTLIATANQGSEATYESGFVIDKFPISRPNLTFSTLTVSNMSPEDSSIYLCSVRGRGSNEKLFFGSGTQLSVL.

The chain couples TRBV30 to TRBJ1-1; D gene unclear. CDR3 length: 13 residues. V lost 1 base and J 5 bases, leaving 11 bases between the germline ends. The V gene's germline CDR1 is GTSNPN and CDR2 SVGIG (reference sequence). The chain's CDR3 is CAWSGGWDTEAFF. Here the CDR3 DNA reads TGTGCCTGGAGTGGAGGATGGGATACTGAAGCTTTCTTT.

Notes on this clonotype: This may arise from a read error, as a much more abundant clone is one base away. V usage is TRBV3-1 and J usage is TRBJ2-1; D assignment may be TRBD1 or TRBD2 (7 bases each). This CDR3 contains 15 residues. Per germline, CDR1 LGHDT and CDR2 YNNKEL (reference sequence). V dropped 1 base and J dropped 7 bases, with 14 bases sitting between them. The chain's CDR3 is CASSQGARGGNEQFF. The CDR3 DNA reads as TGTGCCAGCAGCCAAGGCGCCAGGGGGGGGAATGAGCAGTTCTTC.

The table lists this clonotype with a few counts. The rearrangement links TRBV7-9 to TRBJ2-1; 10 bases fit TRBD1. The V gene's germline CDR1 is SEHNR and CDR2 FQNEAQ (reference sequence). V shed 1 base, J shed 3 bases, and the junction held 3 bases outside the gene matches. The CDR3 has 16 residues. The CDR3, as DNA: TGTGCCAGCAGCTTAGGTGGGACAGGGGTCTACAATGAGCAGTTCTTC. It encodes CASSLGGTGVYNEQFF.

For the CDR3, the DNA is TGTGCCAGCAGCGTAGGACAGGAGGGAAAACTGTTTTTT. Translated, it gives CASSVGQEGKLFF. This chain connects TRBV12-3 or TRBV12-4 to TRBJ1-4; 7 nucleotides align to TRBD1. J was trimmed by 10 bases and V by 6 bases; bases with no gene match: 8. CDR3 size: 13 residues.

CDR3 bases: TGTGCCAGCAGTGAACCCCTCCAAAGTCAGCCCCAGCATTTT. Residues: CASSEPLQSQPQHF. The genes are TRBV6-1 and TRBJ1-5; D unclear. CDR1 and CDR2 from the germline V gene are MNHNS and SASEGT. This CDR3 contains 14 residues. Trimming removed 2 bases at V and 6 bases at J, with 11 bases between.

In this sample, this clonotype turned up many times. The rearrangement uses TRBV20-1 and TRBJ1-2, with 8 bases aligning to TRBD1. The germline V gene has CDR1 DFQATT and CDR2 SNEGSKA (reference sequence). This CDR3 has 13 amino acids. With V trimmed by 5 bases and J by 7 bases, 9 bases remained unmatched. Written as DNA, the CDR3 is TGCAGTGCTGACAACTCAGGGGGCTCTGGCTACACCTTC. This translates into CSADNSGGSGYTF.

The chain links TRBV19 to TRBJ1-2; D is ambiguous. Looked up from germline, CDR1 is LNHDA and CDR2 is SQIVND (reference sequence). CDR3 length: 11 amino acids. Trimming stripped 11 bases from V and 4 bases from J, with 11 bases between. The CDR3 region is CAARASYGYTF. The CDR3 nucleotides read TGTGCCGCCCGGGCCTCCTATGGCTACACCTTC.

V is TRBV5-1 and J is TRBJ2-2, with TRBD2 matching 7 bases. This CDR3 comprises 14 residues. With 1 base clipped from V and 6 bases from J, the junction kept 3 bases outside the gene matches. Germline V gene data show CDR1 as SGHRS and CDR2 as YFSETQ. The DNA for the CDR3 is TGCGCCAGCAGCTTGCCGACTAGCCCCGGGGAGCTGTTTTTT. Translated: CASSLPTSPGELFF.

This clonotype was counted at least ten times. The chain employs TRBV2 and TRBJ1-1; the match to TRBD1 covers 7 bases. The V gene end was trimmed by 5 bases and the J gene end by 4 bases; junction bases not matched to a gene: 16. The CDR3 spans 17 residues. Germline CDR1 reads SNHLY; CDR2 reads FYNNEI. The DNA for the CDR3 is TGTGCCAGCAGTCCGAGACTTTTGACAGGGAGAGGCACTGAAGCTTTCTTT. Protein: CASSPRLLTGRGTEAFF.

This chain connects TRBV19 to TRBJ1-1; D remains ambiguous. Trimming removed 4 bases from V and 1 base from J, with 10 bases in between. The CDR3 consists of 14 residues. In germline, CDR1 is LNHDA, CDR2 SQIVND (reference sequence). This CDR3 is CASSSGLSNTEAFF. The CDR3 bases are TGTGCCAGTAGTAGCGGACTCTCGAACACTGAAGCTTTCTTT.

This clonotype was picked up many times. This chain links TRBV11-2 with TRBJ2-5; D uncertain. V dropped 2 bases and J dropped 7 bases, with 8 bases sitting between them. The germline gives CDR1 SGHAT, CDR2 FQNNGV. The CDR3 is made up of 12 amino acids. The CDR3 region is CASSLQYATQYF. The CDR3 nucleotides read TGTGCCAGCAGCTTACAATACGCGACCCAGTACTTC.

Many counts were recorded for this clonotype. V gene TRBV13 combines with J gene TRBJ2-1; 15 bases are a match to TRBD2. J gave up 2 bases and V 5 bases, and 13 bases lay outside the gene matches. The germline V gene encodes CDR1 PRHDT and CDR2 FYEKMQ (reference sequence). The CDR3 loop spans 20 amino acids. The CDR3 reads CASSEYKRTSGRGAYNEQFF. DNA of the CDR3: TGTGCCAGCAGCGAATATAAGAGGACTAGCGGGAGGGGGGCCTACAATGAGCAGTTCTTC. Supplemented by reference TRBV13 and TRBJ2-1, the full variable domain reads AAGVIQSPRHLIKEKRETATLKCYPIPRHDTVYWYQQGPGQDPQFLISFYEKMQSDKGSIPDRFSAQQFSDYHSELNMSSLELGDSALYFCASSEYKRTSGRGAYNEQFFGPGTRLTVL.

Comments on this clonotype: It may be a read error: a sequence one base away is much more abundant. The chain carries TRBV11-3 and TRBJ2-1; TRBD2 aligns across 12 bases. The CDR3 has 19 residues. Germline trimming cut 8 bases from V and 0 bases from J; bases unmatched to any gene: 14. Germline V lookup: CDR1 SGHNT, CDR2 YENEEA. DNA of the CDR3: TGTGCCAGCGGCCACCCACTAGCGGGGGGATGCCGCTCCTACAATGAGCAGTTCTTC. It encodes CASGHPLAGGCRSYNEQFF.

The rearrangement joins TRBV27 to TRBJ2-7, with D unclear. V lost 1 base and J lost 6, with 10 bases in between. Germline V lookup: CDR1 MNHEY, CDR2 SMNVEV (reference sequence). The CDR3 is 13 amino acids. CDR3 amino acids: CASSLYPSGEQYF. The CDR3, as DNA: TGTGCCAGCAGTTTATATCCGTCTGGCGAGCAGTACTTC.

The sample holds many counts of this clonotype. The chain employs TRBV13 and TRBJ2-1, with a weak D call TRBD2 (6 bases). Trimming stripped 4 bases from V and 9 bases from J, with 10 bases between. The V gene's germline CDR1 is PRHDT and CDR2 FYEKMQ (reference sequence). This CDR3 region has 12 residues. CDR3 protein: CASSSRLGEQFF. As DNA, the CDR3 is TGTGCCAGCAGCTCCAGACTAGGTGAGCAGTTCTTC.

The gene calls are TRBV3-1 and TRBJ2-3; TRBD2 matches 11 bases. The J segment lost 6 bases and the V segment lost 1 base, leaving 9 bases of the junction unmatched. Germline CDR1 LGHDT, CDR2 YNNKEL (reference sequence). The CDR3 is 17 amino acids. The DNA for the CDR3 is TGTGCCAGCAGCCAAGGTAGTAGCGGGGGGGCCGTGGATACGCAGTATTTT. This encodes CASSQGSSGGAVDTQYF.

This clonotype was seen only a few times. The genes are TRBV6-1 and TRBJ1-1; 8 nucleotides match TRBD1. The germline gives CDR1 MNHNS, CDR2 SASEGT. V lost 6 bases, J lost 3 bases, and 6 bases stayed unmatched. This CDR3 contains 14 residues. The CDR3 loop is CASSPRGQDTEAFF. Written as DNA, the CDR3 is TGTGCCAGCAGCCCCAGGGGGCAGGACACTGAAGCTTTCTTT.

The genes are TRBV20-1 and TRBJ2-2, with D perhaps matching TRBD1 (6 bases). CDR1 is DFQATT, CDR2 SNEGSKA, per germline (reference sequence). There are 16 residues in the CDR3. Trimming took 0 bases from V and 1 from J, leaving 12 bases between them. The CDR3 spells CSARDLTGWNTGELFF. CDR3 nucleotides: TGCAGTGCTAGAGATCTAACAGGGTGGAACACCGGGGAGCTGTTTTTT.

Details on this clonotype: The CDR3 end shows no conserved phenylalanine or tryptophan, and so a read error is likely. The rearrangement uses TRBV7-8 and TRBJ2-3; 9 bases fit TRBD2. The CDR3 is made up of 15 amino acids. Unmatched junction bases numbered 2, after V lost 3 bases and J lost 1 base. CDR1 and CDR2 from the germline V gene are SGHVS and FQNEAQ. The CDR3 reads CASSFSSGGTDTQYL. The CDR3 DNA is TGTGCCAGCAGCTTTTCTAGCGGGGGCACAGATACGCAGTATCTT.

In this sample, this clonotype turned up a few times. The V and J genes are TRBV7-6 and TRBJ1-3; a possible D gene is TRBD1 (5 bases). The CDR3 is 15 residues long. CDR1 SGHVS and CDR2 FNYEAQ come from the germline V gene. Between the trimmed V and J ends, which lost 5 bases and 0 bases, there was a span of 11 bases. The CDR3 spells CASSRDLSSGNTIYF. DNA of the CDR3: TGTGCCAGCAGCCGGGACTTAAGCTCTGGAAACACCATATATTTT. The entire variable domain, with the rest obtained from reference TRBV7-6 and TRBJ1-3, is as follows: GAGVSQSPRYKVTKRGQDVALRCDPISGHVSLYWYRQALGQGPEFLTYFNYEAQQDKSGLPNDRFSAERPEGSISTLTIQRTEQRDSAMYRCASSRDLSSGNTIYFGEGSWLTVV.

This chain joins TRBV30 and TRBJ1-6; D not certain. V shed 1 base and J shed 8 bases, with 15 bases lying between them. Germline lookup yields CDR1 GTSNPN and CDR2 SVGIG (reference sequence). CDR3 size: 15 residues. Here the CDR3 DNA reads TGTGCCTGGAGTGCCCGGACCCGTTCGGATTCACCCCTCCACTTT. As protein: CAWSARTRSDSPLHF.

This clonotype has only a few counts. The rearrangement links TRBV5-1 to TRBJ1-5; TRBD1 aligns across 9 bases. The CDR3 sequence is 15 residues long. The germline V gene has CDR1 SGHRS and CDR2 YFSETQ. After removal of 3 bases from V and 1 base from J, the junction contained 2 bases not matched to a gene. DNA of the CDR3: TGCGCCAGCAGCTCCGGGACAGGGAGCAATCAGCCCCAGCATTTT. Its protein product is CASSSGTGSNQPQHF.

With regard to this clonotype: The junction and the germline gene differ at one end; a read error may be behind it. The chain employs TRBV12-3 or TRBV12-4 and TRBJ2-7, with a possible D match to TRBD1 (6 bases). CDR3 size: 12 residues. CDR3 DNA sequence: TGTGCGAGCAGTTCGGACAGCTACGGGCAGTACTTC. It translates to CASSSDSYGQYF.

This clonotype showed up just a few times. The chain has TRBV6-1 and TRBJ2-1, with D unclear. Germline V lookup: CDR1 MNHNS, CDR2 SASEGT. The CDR3 covers 15 residues. Trimming left V 2 bases short and J 4 bases short, with 12 bases between. The CDR3 loop reads CASSEIWVVYNEQFF. The CDR3 region has the DNA TGTGCCAGCAGTGAAATCTGGGTGGTTTACAATGAGCAGTTCTTC.

This clonotype was counted between two and nine times. The J gene is TRBJ2-7, the V gene TRBV19, with D possibly TRBD2 on 6 matching bases. Trimming removed 5 bases at V and 1 base at J, with 18 bases between. In germline, CDR1 is LNHDA, CDR2 SQIVND (reference sequence). This CDR3 is built from 16 residues. The CDR3 DNA reads as TGTGCCAGTAGTGATCAAACTCGGCGGGGTTCCTACGAGCAGTACTTC. This translates into CASSDQTRRGSYEQYF. The variable domain in full, with the rest retrieved from reference TRBV19 and TRBJ2-7, is DGGITQSPKYLFRKEGQNVTLSCEQNLNHDAMYWYRQDPGQGLRLIYYSQIVNDFQKGDIAEGYSVSREKKESFPLTVTSAQKNPTAFYLCASSDQTRRGSYEQYFGPGTRLTVT.

This clonotype was counted a few times. This chain joins TRBV20-1 and TRBJ2-1; D call uncertain. With 1 base removed from V and 6 bases from J, the gap between germline ends came to 13 bases. Per the germline V gene, CDR1 is DFQATT and CDR2 is SNEGSKA (reference sequence). The CDR3 covers 14 residues. CDR3 sequence reads: CSARGWVPTNEQFF. For the CDR3, the DNA is TGCAGTGCTAGAGGGTGGGTTCCAACCAATGAGCAGTTCTTC.

The chain recombines TRBV5-1 with TRBJ2-2; TRBD1 aligns across 11 bases. J lost 5 bases, V lost 5 bases, and 5 bases had no gene match. This CDR3 has 15 residues. CDR1 and CDR2 (germline): SGHRS, YFSETQ. The CDR3 nucleotides read TGCGCCAGCAGATCAGGACAGGGGGCAACCGGGGAGCTGTTTTTT. Its protein is CASRSGQGATGELFF.